Listed here is a single TCR beta chain. Its antigen is unidentified. This record belongs to a study of shared clonotypes between healthy human individuals. About the research overall: Researchers drew samples from two women and a few men aged 18 to 49.

General study results and limits: The authors expected sequencing depth to affect clonotype sharing among donors.

Spread over ten immunoSEQ deep assay plates, unsorted PBMC DNA underwent sequencing. Some clones are missing from TCRdb's copy, which holds only in-frame ones; the method was immunoSEQ multiplex PCR. The profile shows about 450,000 clones, roughly 77% of them singletons. Germline CDR1 SGHRS, CDR2 YFSETQ. The CDR3 has 13 residues. V was cut by 3 bases and J by 3 bases, with 9 bases left in between. The sample consisted of PBMCs. This TCR derives from a woman in her forties in good health. Some clones in this sample may be carry-over from other donors' samples. The rearrangement uses TRBV5-1 and TRBJ1-1, with D perhaps matching TRBD1 (5 bases). This chain's CDR3 is CASSSGVDTEAFF. The CDR3 DNA sequence: TGCGCCAGCAGCTCGGGGGTCGACACTGAAGCTTTCTTT.